This T cell receptor beta chain was captured by sequencing in a study of blood T cell repertoires in COVID-19. Study-level background: Samples taken during acute and convalescent COVID-19 were collected in the United States, Italy and Spain. T cells, B-cell-depleted T cells, or PBMCs supplied cDNA or gDNA.

Original methodology: It was from reference gene primer amplification that nucleated cell counts were estimated. The method was immunoSEQ multiplex PCR; TCRdb's version includes in-frame clones alone and lacks a portion of them. V, J and clone size are taken as reported in that table, and D and trimming were inferred from the DNA itself. The table has some 50,000 clones, 82% seen once. This clone was counted once. This CDR3 region has 15 residues. Germline V gene data show CDR1 as SGHTA and CDR2 as FQGNSA. The V segment lost 8 bases and the J segment 7 bases; nucleotides outside the gene matches: 13. The rearrangement uses TRBV7-2 and TRBJ2-1; 8 bases fit TRBD2. The clonotype was recovered from an elderly woman with acute or convalescent COVID-19. The sequenced sample was peripheral blood. The CDR3 protein is CASAFGSGGPNEQFF. In DNA form, the CDR3 reads TGTGCCAGCGCTTTCGGGTCGGGGGGGCCGAATGAGCAGTTCTTC.